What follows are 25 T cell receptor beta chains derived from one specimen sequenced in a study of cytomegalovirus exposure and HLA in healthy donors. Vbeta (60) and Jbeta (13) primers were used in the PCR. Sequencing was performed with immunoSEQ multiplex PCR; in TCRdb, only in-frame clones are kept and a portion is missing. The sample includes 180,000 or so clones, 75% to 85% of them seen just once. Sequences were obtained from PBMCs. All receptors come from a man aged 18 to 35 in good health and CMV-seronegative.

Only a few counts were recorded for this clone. CDR3 protein: CASSTGQVSTDTQYF. The DNA for the CDR3 is TGCGCCAGCAGCACCGGACAGGTTAGCACAGATACGCAGTATTTT. The rearrangement joins TRBV5-1 to TRBJ2-3; TRBD1 matches at 7 bases. Germline values: CDR1 SGHRS, CDR2 YFSETQ. V gave up 4 bases and J gave up 0 bases; unmatched junction bases: 5. CDR3 length equals 15 residues.

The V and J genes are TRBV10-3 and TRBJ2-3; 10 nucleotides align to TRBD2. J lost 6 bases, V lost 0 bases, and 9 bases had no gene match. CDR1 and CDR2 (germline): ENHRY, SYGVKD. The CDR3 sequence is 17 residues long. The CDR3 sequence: CAISESLLAGGADTQYF. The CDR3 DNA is TGTGCCATCAGTGAGTCGCTGTTAGCGGGGGGTGCGGATACGCAGTATTTT.

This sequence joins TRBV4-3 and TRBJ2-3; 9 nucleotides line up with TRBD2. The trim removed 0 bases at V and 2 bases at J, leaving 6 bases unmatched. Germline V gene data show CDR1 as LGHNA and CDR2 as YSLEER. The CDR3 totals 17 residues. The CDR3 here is CASSQDRAGGATDTQYF. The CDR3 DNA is TGCGCCAGCAGCCAAGACCGAGCGGGGGGAGCCACAGATACGCAGTATTTT.

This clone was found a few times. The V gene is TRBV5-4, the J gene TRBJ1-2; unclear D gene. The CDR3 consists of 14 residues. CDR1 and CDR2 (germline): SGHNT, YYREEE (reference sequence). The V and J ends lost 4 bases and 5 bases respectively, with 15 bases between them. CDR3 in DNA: TGTGCCAGCAGCCGCGGAGCAGATTATTATGGCTACACCTTC. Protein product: CASSRGADYYGYTF.

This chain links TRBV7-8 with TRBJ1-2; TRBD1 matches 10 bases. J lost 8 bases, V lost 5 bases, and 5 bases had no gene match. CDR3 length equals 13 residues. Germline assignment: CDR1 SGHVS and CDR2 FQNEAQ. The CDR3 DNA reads TGTGCCAGCAGCCGGGGACAGGGGAGGGGCTACACCTTC. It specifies CASSRGQGRGYTF. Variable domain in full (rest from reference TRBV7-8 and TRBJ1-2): GAGVSQSPRYKVAKRGQDVALRCDPISGHVSLFWYQQALGQGPEFLTYFQNEAQLDKSGLPSDRFFAERPEGSVSTLKIQRTQQEDSAVYLCASSRGQGRGYTFGSGTRLTVV.

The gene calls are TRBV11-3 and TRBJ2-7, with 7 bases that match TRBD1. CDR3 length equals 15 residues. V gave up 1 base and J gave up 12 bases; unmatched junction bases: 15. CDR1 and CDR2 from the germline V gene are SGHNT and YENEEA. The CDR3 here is CASSLGPGQRSVSYF. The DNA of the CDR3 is TGTGCCAGCAGCTTAGGACCGGGACAGCGCTCAGTCTCGTACTTC.

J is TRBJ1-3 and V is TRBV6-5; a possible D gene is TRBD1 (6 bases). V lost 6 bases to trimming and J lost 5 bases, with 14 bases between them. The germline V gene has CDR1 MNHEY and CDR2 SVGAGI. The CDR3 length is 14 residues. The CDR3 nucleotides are TGTGCCAGCAGCCCCACAGGGTGGAGAAACACCATATATTTT. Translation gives CASSPTGWRNTIYF.

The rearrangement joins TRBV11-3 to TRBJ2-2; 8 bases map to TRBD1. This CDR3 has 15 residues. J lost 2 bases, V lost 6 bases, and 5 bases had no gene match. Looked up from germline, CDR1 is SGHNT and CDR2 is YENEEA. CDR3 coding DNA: TGTGCCAGCAGTTCAGGGGGCCAAAACACCGGGGAGCTGTTTTTT. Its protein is CASSSGGQNTGELFF.

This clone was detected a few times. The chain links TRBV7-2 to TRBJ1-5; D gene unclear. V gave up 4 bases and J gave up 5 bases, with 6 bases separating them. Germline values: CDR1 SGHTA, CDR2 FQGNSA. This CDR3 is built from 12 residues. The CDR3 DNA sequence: TGTGCCAGCAGCTCTCTTCATCAGCCCCAGCATTTT. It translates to CASSSLHQPQHF.

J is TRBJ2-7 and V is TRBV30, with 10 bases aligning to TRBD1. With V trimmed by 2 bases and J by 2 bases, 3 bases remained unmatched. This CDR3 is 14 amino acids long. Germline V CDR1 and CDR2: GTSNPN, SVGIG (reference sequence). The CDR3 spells CAWSPGTGAYEQYF. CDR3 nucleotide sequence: TGTGCCTGGAGTCCCGGGACAGGGGCCTACGAGCAGTACTTC.

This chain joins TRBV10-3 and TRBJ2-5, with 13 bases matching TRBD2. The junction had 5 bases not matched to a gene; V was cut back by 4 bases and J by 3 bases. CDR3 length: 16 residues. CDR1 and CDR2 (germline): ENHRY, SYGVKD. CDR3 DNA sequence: TGTGCCATCAGTGGAACGGGGACTAGCGGGGAAGAGACCCAGTACTTC. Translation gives CAISGTGTSGEETQYF.

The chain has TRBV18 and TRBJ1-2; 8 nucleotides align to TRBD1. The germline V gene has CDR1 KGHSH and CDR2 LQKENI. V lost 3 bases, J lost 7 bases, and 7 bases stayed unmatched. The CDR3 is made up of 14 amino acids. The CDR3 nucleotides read TGTGCCAGCTCACCGGATCAGGGGGCCGGTGGCTACACCTTC. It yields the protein CASSPDQGAGGYTF.

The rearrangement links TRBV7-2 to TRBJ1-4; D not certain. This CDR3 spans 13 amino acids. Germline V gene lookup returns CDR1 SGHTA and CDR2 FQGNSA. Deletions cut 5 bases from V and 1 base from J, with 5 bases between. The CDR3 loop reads CASSRQTNEKLFF. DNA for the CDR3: TGTGCCAGCAGCCGACAAACTAATGAAAAACTGTTTTTT.

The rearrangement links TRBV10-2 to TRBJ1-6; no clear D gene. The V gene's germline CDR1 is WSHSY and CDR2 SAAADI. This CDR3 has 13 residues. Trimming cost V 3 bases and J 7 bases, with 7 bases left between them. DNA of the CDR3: TGCGCCAGCAGTGATTGGCCCAATTCACCCCTCCACTTT. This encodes CASSDWPNSPLHF.

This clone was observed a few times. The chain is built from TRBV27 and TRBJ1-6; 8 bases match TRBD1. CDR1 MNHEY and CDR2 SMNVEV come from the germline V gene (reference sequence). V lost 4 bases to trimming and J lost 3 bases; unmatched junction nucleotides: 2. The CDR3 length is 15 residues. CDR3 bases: TGTGCCAGCAGTTCCAGGGGGCTCTATAATTCACCCCTCCACTTT. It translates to CASSSRGLYNSPLHF.

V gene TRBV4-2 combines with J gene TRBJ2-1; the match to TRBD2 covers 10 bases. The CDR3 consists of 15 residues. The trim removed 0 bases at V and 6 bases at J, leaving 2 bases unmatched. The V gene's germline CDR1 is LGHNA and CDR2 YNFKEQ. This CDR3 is CASSQEAGGPNEQFF. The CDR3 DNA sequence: TGTGCCAGCAGCCAAGAAGCGGGGGGGCCCAATGAGCAGTTCTTC.

CDR3 protein: CASSIDPRGPSETDTQYF. In DNA form, the CDR3 reads TGTGCCAGTAGTATAGACCCCAGGGGGCCTAGCGAAACGGATACGCAGTATTTT. The V gene is TRBV19, the J gene TRBJ2-3; 8 bases align to TRBD1. V shed 0 bases, J shed 6 bases, and the junction held 14 bases outside the gene matches. The CDR3 consists of 18 residues. Germline V CDR1 and CDR2: LNHDA, SQIVND (reference sequence).

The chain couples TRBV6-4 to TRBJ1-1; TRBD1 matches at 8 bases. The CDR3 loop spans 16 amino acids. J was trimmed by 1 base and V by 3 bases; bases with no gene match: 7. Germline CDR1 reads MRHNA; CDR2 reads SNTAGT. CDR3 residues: CASSERPGTGNTEAFF. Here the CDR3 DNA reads TGTGCCAGCAGTGAACGCCCGGGGACAGGGAACACTGAAGCTTTCTTT.

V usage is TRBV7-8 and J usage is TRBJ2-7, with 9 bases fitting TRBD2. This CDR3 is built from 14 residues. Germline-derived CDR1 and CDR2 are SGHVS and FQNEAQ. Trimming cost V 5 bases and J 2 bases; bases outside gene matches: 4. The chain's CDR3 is CASSPLAGAYEQYF. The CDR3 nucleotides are TGTGCCAGCAGCCCACTAGCGGGCGCCTACGAGCAGTACTTC.

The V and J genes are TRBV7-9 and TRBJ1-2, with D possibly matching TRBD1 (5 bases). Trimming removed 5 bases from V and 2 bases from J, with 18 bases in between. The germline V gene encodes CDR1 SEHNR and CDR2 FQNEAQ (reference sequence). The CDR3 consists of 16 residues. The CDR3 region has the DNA TGTGCCAGCAGCCCCTCGGGTTCCAGGGTAAACTATGGCTACACCTTC. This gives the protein CASSPSGSRVNYGYTF.

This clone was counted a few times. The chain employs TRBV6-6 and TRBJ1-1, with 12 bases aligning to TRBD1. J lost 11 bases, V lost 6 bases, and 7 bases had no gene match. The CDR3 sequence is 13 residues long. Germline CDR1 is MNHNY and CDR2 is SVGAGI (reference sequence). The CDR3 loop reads CASSLPGQGAAFF. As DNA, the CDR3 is TGTGCCAGCAGCTTACCGGGACAGGGGGCGGCTTTCTTT.

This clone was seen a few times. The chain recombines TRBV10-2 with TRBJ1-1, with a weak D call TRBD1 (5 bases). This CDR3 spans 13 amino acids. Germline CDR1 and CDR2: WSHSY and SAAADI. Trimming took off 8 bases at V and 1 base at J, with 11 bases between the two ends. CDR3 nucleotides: TGCGCCAGCGACGACAGCAGGAACACTGAAGCTTTCTTT. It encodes CASDDSRNTEAFF.

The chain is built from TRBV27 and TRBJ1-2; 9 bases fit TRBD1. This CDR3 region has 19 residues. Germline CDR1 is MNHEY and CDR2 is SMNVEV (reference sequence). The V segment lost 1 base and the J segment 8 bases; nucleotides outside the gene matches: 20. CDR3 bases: TGTGCCAGCAGTTTATTTTCTTCGGCGCCCCGGGACAGGGCGCGCGGCTACACCTTC. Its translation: CASSLFSSAPRDRARGYTF.

The CDR3 nucleotides are TGTGCCTGGGTGTGGTCGGGGAGCACTGAAGCTTTCTTT. It translates to CAWVWSGSTEAFF. The rearrangement links TRBV30 to TRBJ1-1; D gene unclear. Trimming took 5 bases from V and 4 from J, leaving 14 bases between them. The CDR3 is 13 amino acids. CDR1 and CDR2 from the germline V gene are GTSNPN and SVGIG (reference sequence).

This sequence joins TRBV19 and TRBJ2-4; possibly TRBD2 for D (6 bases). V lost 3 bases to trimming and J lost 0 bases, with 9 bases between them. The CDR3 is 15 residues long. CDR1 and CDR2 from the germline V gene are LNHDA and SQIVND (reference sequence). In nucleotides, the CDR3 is TGTGCCAGTAGTATCGGGGGTCTAGCCAAAAACATTCAGTACTTC. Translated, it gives CASSIGGLAKNIQYF.